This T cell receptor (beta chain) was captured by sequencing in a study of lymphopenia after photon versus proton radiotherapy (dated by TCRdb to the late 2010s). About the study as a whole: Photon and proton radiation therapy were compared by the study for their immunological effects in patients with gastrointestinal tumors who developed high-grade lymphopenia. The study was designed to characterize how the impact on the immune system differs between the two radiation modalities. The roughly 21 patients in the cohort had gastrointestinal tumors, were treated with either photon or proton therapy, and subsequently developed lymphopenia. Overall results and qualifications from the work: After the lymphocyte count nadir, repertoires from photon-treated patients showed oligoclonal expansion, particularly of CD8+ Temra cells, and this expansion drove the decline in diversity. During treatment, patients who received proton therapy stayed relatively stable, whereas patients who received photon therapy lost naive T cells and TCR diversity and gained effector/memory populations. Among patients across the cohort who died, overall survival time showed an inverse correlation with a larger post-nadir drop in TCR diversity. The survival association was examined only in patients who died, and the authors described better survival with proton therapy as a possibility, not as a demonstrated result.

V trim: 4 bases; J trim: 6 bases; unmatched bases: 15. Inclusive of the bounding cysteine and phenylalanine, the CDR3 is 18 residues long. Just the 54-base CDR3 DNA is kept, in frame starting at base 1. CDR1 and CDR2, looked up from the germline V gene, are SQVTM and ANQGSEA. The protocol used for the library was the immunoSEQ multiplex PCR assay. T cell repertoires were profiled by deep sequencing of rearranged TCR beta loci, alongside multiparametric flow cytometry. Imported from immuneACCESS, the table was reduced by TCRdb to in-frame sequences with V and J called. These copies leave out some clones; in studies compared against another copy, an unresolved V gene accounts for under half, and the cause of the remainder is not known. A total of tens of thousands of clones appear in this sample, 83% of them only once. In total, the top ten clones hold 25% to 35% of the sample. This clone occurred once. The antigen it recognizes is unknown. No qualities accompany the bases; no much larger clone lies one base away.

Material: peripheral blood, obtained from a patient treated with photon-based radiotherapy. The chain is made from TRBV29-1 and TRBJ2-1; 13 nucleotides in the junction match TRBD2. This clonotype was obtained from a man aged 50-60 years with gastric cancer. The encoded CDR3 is CSVVKGTSGVAETNEQFF. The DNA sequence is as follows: TGCAGCGTTGTGAAGGGGACTAGCGGGGTAGCAGAGACCAATGAGCAGTTCTTC.